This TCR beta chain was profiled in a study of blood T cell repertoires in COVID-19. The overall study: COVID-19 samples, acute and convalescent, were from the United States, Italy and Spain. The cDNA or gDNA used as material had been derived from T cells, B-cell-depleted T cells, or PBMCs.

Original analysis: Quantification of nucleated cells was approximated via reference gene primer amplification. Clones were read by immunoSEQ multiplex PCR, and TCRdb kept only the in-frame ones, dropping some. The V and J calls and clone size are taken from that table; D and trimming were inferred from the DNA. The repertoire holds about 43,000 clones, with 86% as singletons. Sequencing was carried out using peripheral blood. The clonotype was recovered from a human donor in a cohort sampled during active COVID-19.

CDR3 loop: CASSPLKGVGNTIYF. CDR3 nucleotide sequence: TGCGCCAGCAGCCCCCTTAAGGGAGTGGGAAACACCATATATTTT. The chain is built from TRBV4-1 and TRBJ1-3, with D unresolved. Trimming removed 4 bases at V and 4 bases at J, with 14 bases between. The germline gives CDR1 MGHRA, CDR2 YSYEKL. The CDR3 runs 15 residues.